The 28 T cell receptor beta chains in this list originate from one sample, sequenced in a study of blood T cells in healthy people across ages. Next came a second PCR, run for about 6 to 11 cycles, which used a sample-barcoded 5' primer along with a J-beta primer mix. TCRdb itself ran the 5' RACE reads through MiXCR, one entry per CDR3 protein. The data contain fewer than 2,000,000 distinct CDR3 sequences, around 42% of them seen just once; the ten biggest clones take up approximately 22%. Sample: blood. Every receptor here comes from a human donor in good health.

V is TRBV5-8 and J is TRBJ2-3; TRBD2 matches at 8 bases. The CDR3 length is 16 residues. After removal of 2 bases from V and 5 bases from J, the junction contained 10 bases not matched to a gene. Germline V gene sequence: CDR1 SGHTS, CDR2 YDEGEE. CDR3 amino acids: CASSFRGGLRRDTQYF. Written as DNA, the CDR3 is TGTGCCAGCAGCTTTCGGGGGGGTTTGCGGAGAGATACGCAGTATTTT. The full variable domain, completed using reference TRBV5-8 and TRBJ2-3, is EAGVTQSPTHLIKTRGQQATLRCSPISGHTSVYWYQQALGLGLQFLLWYDEGEERNRGNFPPRFSGRQFPNYSSELNVNALELEDSALYLCASSFRGGLRRDTQYFGPGTRLTVL.

This chain connects TRBV7-2 to TRBJ1-2, with a possible D match to TRBD1 (6 bases). Germline values: CDR1 SGHTA, CDR2 FQGNSA. The CDR3 consists of 15 residues. V shed 1 base and J shed 1 base, with 10 bases lying between them. CDR3 nucleotides: TGTGCCAGCAGCTTAGACGCAGGGGTTAACTATGGCTACACCTTC. It codes for CASSLDAGVNYGYTF.

The chain joins TRBV20-1 to TRBJ2-7; D perhaps matches TRBD1 (6 bases). The ends were cut back, 0 bases at V and 0 bases at J, with 9 bases in the middle. Per the germline V gene, CDR1 is DFQATT and CDR2 is SNEGSKA (reference sequence). The CDR3 runs 14 residues. The CDR3 DNA reads TGCAGTGCTAGAGAAGGGGGATTCTCCTACGAGCAGTACTTC. Translated: CSAREGGFSYEQYF.

This sequence joins TRBV20-1 and TRBJ1-1, with no clear D. This CDR3 comprises 12 residues. The germline V and J ends were trimmed by 3 bases and 6 bases, with 11 bases remaining between them. Looked up from germline, CDR1 is DFQATT and CDR2 is SNEGSKA (reference sequence). This CDR3 is CSARTASPEAFF. The DNA for the CDR3 is TGCAGTGCTAGGACGGCCTCCCCTGAAGCTTTCTTT.

This clonotype was seen once. The V and J genes are TRBV13 and TRBJ2-4; 11 nucleotides line up with TRBD2. In germline, CDR1 is PRHDT, CDR2 FYEKMQ (reference sequence). Trimming cost V 6 bases and J 13 bases; bases outside gene matches: 8. The CDR3 length is 13 residues. CDR3 bases: TGTGCCAGCAGTAAACTAGCGGGGGTTGAGCAGTACTTC. It specifies CASSKLAGVEQYF.

The chain combines TRBV6-5 with TRBJ2-7; 10 positions match TRBD2. CDR3 length: 15 amino acids. The germline V gene encodes CDR1 MNHEY and CDR2 SVGAGI. The V gene end was trimmed by 6 bases and the J gene end by 7 bases; junction bases not matched to a gene: 12. CDR3 bases: TGTGCCAGCAGCTTAGGTGGGACTAGCGTCGTTGAGCAGTACTTC. Translated: CASSLGGTSVVEQYF.

Comment on this clonotype: This may stem from a read error, because a much larger clone lies one nucleotide away. V usage is TRBV4-1 and J usage is TRBJ2-6; TRBD1 might be the D (5 bases). CDR1 is MGHRA, CDR2 YSYEKL, per germline. The CDR3 runs 15 residues. The CDR3 DNA reads TGCGCCAGCAGCCAAGATCCAGTAGGGGCCGACGTCCTGACTTTC. As protein: CASSQDPVGADVLTF.

V usage is TRBV6-5 and J usage is TRBJ2-2; tentatively, D is TRBD1 (6 bases). Germline CDR1 and CDR2: MNHEY and SVGAGI. The CDR3 consists of 14 residues. Trimming stripped 2 bases from V and 6 bases from J, with 10 bases between. The CDR3 region has the DNA TGTGCCAGCAGTTACCAGGGGATCGCCGGGGAGCTGTTTTTT. It specifies CASSYQGIAGELFF.

This clonotype was detected only a few times. The V gene is TRBV29-1, the J gene TRBJ2-5; TRBD2 is a possible D gene (5 bases). The CDR3 sequence is 14 residues long. The ends were cut back, 1 base at V and 5 bases at J, with 14 bases in the middle. Germline assignment: CDR1 SQVTM and CDR2 ANQGSEA. CDR3 protein: CSVEGTNTGETQYF. CDR3 in DNA: TGCAGCGTTGAAGGGACCAACACGGGGGAGACCCAGTACTTC.

The genes are TRBV4-1 and TRBJ1-2; TRBD1 agrees at 9 bases. V shed 2 bases and J 2 bases; nucleotides not matched to a gene: 3. In germline, CDR1 is MGHRA, CDR2 YSYEKL. This CDR3 comprises 15 residues. CDR3 residues: CASSQLGTGNYGYTF. The CDR3 DNA reads as TGCGCCAGCAGCCAACTAGGGACAGGGAACTATGGCTACACCTTC.

This chain links TRBV27 with TRBJ1-2, with TRBD1 identical over 7 bases. V lost 3 bases, J lost 7 bases, and 17 bases stayed unmatched. From germline, CDR1 is MNHEY and CDR2 SMNVEV (reference sequence). The CDR3 covers 17 residues. The CDR3 loop is CASSFRASGGGSPGYTF. In DNA, the CDR3 is TGTGCCAGCAGTTTCCGTGCCTCAGGGGGGGGATCCCCTGGCTACACCTTC.

The chain recombines TRBV12-3 or TRBV12-4 with TRBJ1-1; the D gene is possibly TRBD1 (5 bases). The V gene lost 10 bases and the J gene lost 6 bases, with 24 bases spanning the gap. There are 15 residues in the CDR3. CDR3 DNA: TGTGCCACCCGGGAGGCTTCAGACAGACCCGCTGAAGCTTTCTTT. Its translation: CATREASDRPAEAFF.

The gene calls are TRBV3-1 and TRBJ2-7; 7 nucleotides match TRBD1. There are 17 residues in the CDR3. Germline assignment: CDR1 LGHDT and CDR2 YNNKEL (reference sequence). Losses at the gene ends were 0 bases for V and 1 base for J; bases not matched to a gene: 9. CDR3 region: CASSQDQATGLSYEQYF. The CDR3 region has the DNA TGTGCCAGCAGCCAAGATCAGGCGACAGGGCTATCCTACGAGCAGTACTTC.

This clonotype was detected many times. The chain links TRBV29-1 to TRBJ2-4; no clear D gene. The V end lost 5 bases, the J end lost 0 bases, and 11 bases lay between the germline ends. This CDR3 contains 14 residues. Germline V CDR1 and CDR2: SQVTM, ANQGSEA. The CDR3 is CSVSEVQAKNIQYF. The CDR3 DNA reads as TGCAGCGTTTCTGAAGTGCAAGCCAAAAACATTCAGTACTTC. Complete variable domain (other parts from reference TRBV29-1 and TRBJ2-4): SAVISQKPSRDICQRGTSLTIQCQVDSQVTMMFWYRQQPGQSLTLIATANQGSEATYESGFVIDKFPISRPNLTFSTLTVSNMSPEDSSIYLCSVSEVQAKNIQYFGAGTRLSVL.

This sequence joins TRBV7-8 and TRBJ1-2; TRBD1 matches at 8 bases. CDR3 size: 15 residues. V trimming: 3 bases; J trimming: 3 bases; junction bases outside the gene matches: 6. CDR1 is SGHVS, CDR2 FQNEAQ, per germline. CDR3 residues: CASSFGQGSYYGYTF. In DNA form, the CDR3 reads TGTGCCAGCAGCTTTGGACAGGGAAGTTACTATGGCTACACCTTC.

The CDR3, as DNA: TGCAGTGCTCCGAGGGGCTCCTCCCGAAATGAGCAGTTCTTC. Translated, it gives CSAPRGSSRNEQFF. The V and J genes are TRBV20-1 and TRBJ2-1; D possibly uses TRBD1 or TRBD2 (5 bases each). Trimming cost V 5 bases and J 7 bases, with 18 bases left between them. The CDR3 spans 14 residues. Germline V gene data show CDR1 as DFQATT and CDR2 as SNEGSKA (reference sequence).

Only a few counts were recorded for this clonotype. The gene calls are TRBV7-9 and TRBJ2-6, with D unresolved. Per the germline V gene, CDR1 is SEHNR and CDR2 is FQNEAQ (reference sequence). V lost 5 bases, J lost 1 base, and 9 bases lay in between. CDR3 size: 15 residues. The CDR3 loop reads CASSHVGSGANVLTF. The CDR3 DNA sequence: TGTGCCAGCAGCCACGTCGGGTCTGGGGCCAACGTCCTGACTTTC.

The chain links TRBV20-1 to TRBJ2-5; possibly TRBD1 or TRBD2 for D (5 bases each). With 2 bases removed from V and 5 bases from J, the gap between germline ends came to 15 bases. Germline CDR1 reads DFQATT; CDR2 reads SNEGSKA (reference sequence). The CDR3 consists of 14 residues. The CDR3 sequence is CSARYGSGTETQYF. The CDR3 DNA sequence: TGCAGTGCTAGATATGGGTCCGGGACGGAGACCCAGTACTTC.

This clonotype occurred a few times. This chain links TRBV7-2 with TRBJ2-7, with 7 bases matching TRBD2. In germline, CDR1 is SGHTA, CDR2 FQGNSA. The CDR3 contains 14 residues. V dropped 5 bases and J dropped 5; count of bases not matched to a gene: 9. The CDR3, as DNA: TGTGCCAGCAGCCTCCAGGCGGGGGTTAACGAGCAGTACTTC. Translation: CASSLQAGVNEQYF.

This clonotype has only a few counts. This chain connects TRBV20-1 to TRBJ1-2; 11 nucleotides line up with TRBD1. The CDR3 has 15 amino acids. Germline lookup yields CDR1 DFQATT and CDR2 SNEGSKA (reference sequence). J lost 3 bases, V lost 3 bases, and 6 bases had no gene match. The CDR3 here is CSARGTGGSYYGYTF. In DNA, the CDR3 is TGCAGTGCTAGGGGGACAGGGGGGAGTTACTATGGCTACACCTTC.

This clonotype occurred a few times. The chain has TRBV6-6 and TRBJ1-4; D is ambiguous. Trimming took 6 bases from V and 13 from J, leaving 12 bases between them. Germline V lookup: CDR1 MNHNY, CDR2 SVGAGI (reference sequence). The CDR3 contains 11 residues. This chain's CDR3 is CASSPRFLLFF. DNA for the CDR3: TGTGCCAGCAGCCCCCGATTTTTACTGTTTTTT.

This sequence joins TRBV20-1 and TRBJ2-1; the match to TRBD2 covers 9 bases. CDR3 size: 15 residues. The junction had 13 bases not matched to a gene; V was cut back by 5 bases and J by 8 bases. Germline V lookup: CDR1 DFQATT, CDR2 SNEGSKA (reference sequence). The CDR3 protein is CSAPSVAGAGDEQFF. CDR3 DNA sequence: TGCAGTGCTCCCAGCGTAGCGGGGGCCGGGGATGAGCAGTTCTTC.

V usage is TRBV6-5 and J usage is TRBJ1-2; TRBD1 aligns across 12 bases. Unmatched junction bases numbered 6, after V lost 8 bases and J lost 8 bases. The CDR3 spans 13 residues. Germline CDR1 MNHEY, CDR2 SVGAGI. CDR3 sequence (DNA): TGTGCCAGCGGGACAGGGGGCGATTGGGGCTACACCTTC. Residues: CASGTGGDWGYTF.

This chain uses TRBV18 with TRBJ2-6; 7 positions match TRBD1. The CDR3 runs to 17 residues. V lost 3 bases, J lost 4 bases, and 9 bases stayed unmatched. Germline CDR1 KGHSH, CDR2 LQKENI. The CDR3 bases are TGTGCCAGCTCACCGCCAGGGGGTGAGCCAGGGGCCAACGTCCTGACTTTC. It codes for CASSPPGGEPGANVLTF.

J is TRBJ2-2 and V is TRBV12-3 or TRBV12-4; weak D call: TRBD1 (6 bases). The CDR3 contains 16 residues. Trimming removed 4 bases at V and 2 bases at J, with 14 bases between. Here the CDR3 reads CASSSPWGQNTGELFF. The CDR3 DNA reads as TGTGCCAGCAGTTCGCCCTGGGGGCAAAACACCGGGGAGCTGTTTTTT.

The table lists this clonotype with a few counts. The chain uses TRBV10-3 and TRBJ1-2, with no clear D. CDR1 is ENHRY and CDR2 is SYGVKD in the germline V gene. The CDR3 is 12 amino acids. The V end was cut by 7 bases, the J end by 6 bases, with 12 bases between. CDR3 DNA: TGTGCCATCATTGACAACATGGATGGCTACACCTTC. It specifies CAIIDNMDGYTF.

This chain connects TRBV2 to TRBJ2-3, with D perhaps being TRBD1 or TRBD2 (5 bases each). The CDR3 sequence is 12 residues long. CDR1 is SNHLY and CDR2 is FYNNEI in the germline V gene. With 7 bases removed from V and 4 bases from J, the gap between germline ends came to 9 bases. CDR3 DNA sequence: TGTGCCAGCAAGAGGGGCCCAGATACGCAGTATTTT. It translates to CASKRGPDTQYF. Variable domain in full (rest from reference TRBV2 and TRBJ2-3): EPEVTQTPSHQVTQMGQEVILRCVPISNHLYFYWYRQILGQKVEFLVSFYNNEISEKSEIFDDQFSVERPDGSNFTLKIRSTKLEDSAMYFCASKRGPDTQYFGPGTRLTVL.

CDR3 loop: CASSSRLTGLYGYTF. CDR3 coding DNA: TGTGCCAGCAGTTCCCGCCTGACAGGGTTATATGGCTACACCTTC. This sequence joins TRBV12-3 or TRBV12-4 and TRBJ1-2; TRBD1 aligns across 7 bases. This CDR3 comprises 15 residues. V lost 4 bases and J lost 5; bases outside the gene matches: 10.